A selection of T cell receptor beta chains follows, all from one sample in a study of response to subunit inactivated influenza vaccine. TCRdb itself ran the RT-PCR reads through MiXCR, one entry per CDR3 protein. This table holds around 570,000 distinct CDR3 sequences, about 8% found once. The specimen was PBMCs from blood, collected roughly 24 months after vaccination. These TCRs come from a man between 50 and 69 years old who received an inactivated influenza vaccine. The CDR3 runs from the conserved cysteine through the conserved F or W. The order of the fields is V gene, clone size, CDR3 protein. The size field is filled for only some rows; it gives once, few, many or a size class.

V: TRBV7-6
size: few
CDR3: CASSLALGRDQETQYF

V: TRBV5-1
size: NA
CDR3: CASSLVLSTEAFF

V: TRBV6-1
size: NA
CDR3: CASSQILGGRMETQYF

V: TRBV7-3
size: few
CDR3: CASSRSGRLNTGELFF

V: TRBV5-1
size: many
CDR3: CASHGTGGSGELFF

V: TRBV3-1
size: few
CDR3: CASSFPFGGRTEAFF

V: TRBV24-1
size: few
CDR3: CATSSSRSTDTQYF

V: TRBV10-3
size: NA
CDR3: CAISERGQSYNEQFF

V: TRBV12-3/TRBV12-4
size: many
CDR3: CASSGQGAYNEQFF

V: TRBV7-6
size: NA
CDR3: CASSLERDGELFF

V: TRBV27
size: few
CDR3: CASSSVGTEQFF

V: TRBV5-1
size: many
CDR3: CASTHRGLRYQETQYF

V: TRBV20-1
size: NA
CDR3: CSRRTSGLYNEQFF

V: TRBV20-1
size: NA
CDR3: CSAHRAEGTDTQYF

V: TRBV6-2/TRBV6-3
size: few
CDR3: CASSYSTGQGPFF

V: TRBV7-9
size: many
CDR3: CASSQDSRTGQFF

V: TRBV19
size: few
CDR3: CASQGRGQETQYF

V: TRBV5-1
size: NA
CDR3: CASSLRVAGGPSYEQYF

V: TRBV5-1
size: few
CDR3: CASSSRTRAGYEQYF

V: TRBV29-1
size: NA
CDR3: CSVEDSGENYGYTF

V: TRBV7-8
size: medium-sized
CDR3: CASSFEAGGLYNEQFF

V: TRBV14
size: few
CDR3: CASSTRGTIRTDTQYF

V: TRBV15
size: NA
CDR3: CATRLDRLGQETQYF

V: TRBV25-1
size: many
CDR3: CASSESSRPTGYTF

V: TRBV6-2/TRBV6-3
size: many
CDR3: CASSYTHLRTVYEQYF

V: TRBV30
size: NA
CDR3: CAGGQGQYIYGYTF

V: TRBV20-1
size: many
CDR3: CSASQSGRTYNEQFF

V: TRBV4-3
size: many
CDR3: CASSQGRRPSYEQYF

V: TRBV19
size: NA
CDR3: CASSKYPLAGPTGGTDTQYF

V: TRBV4-2
size: few
CDR3: CASSQDLAGGDTQYF

V: TRBV7-2
size: NA
CDR3: CASGRAGAYEQYF

V: TRBV5-1
size: many
CDR3: CASSRGQGGVNSPLHF

V: TRBV29-1
size: many
CDR3: CSARQGTNEQFF

V: TRBV7-2
size: NA
CDR3: CASSLFSATNNQPQHF

V: TRBV29-1
size: NA
CDR3: CSAVTGTASSYEQYF

V: TRBV29-1
size: many
CDR3: CSVEAPGWPMPGQLTYEQYF

V: TRBV7-2
size: NA
CDR3: CASSLVVPGTGELFF

V: TRBV4-3
size: few
CDR3: CASSQESGGNTIYF

V: TRBV5-5
size: few
CDR3: CASSRSGQGSFNEQFF

V: TRBV10-3
size: many
CDR3: CAISASSNFYEQYF

V: TRBV7-2
size: NA
CDR3: CASSPVGGAQTGELFF